A single sample gave rise to the 12 T cell receptor beta chains below, sequenced in a study of vaccination effects on CD4 cells after COVID-19. These receptors' targets are unknown. Some clones are missing from TCRdb's copy, which holds only in-frame ones; the method was immunoSEQ multiplex PCR. The sample includes 43,000 or so clones, about 70% of them seen just once. Cultured cells yielded isolated CD4+ T cells after 10 to 11 days. The cohort was immunized with two doses of either the BNT162b2 or mRNA-1273 vaccine. Sequenced material: CD4+ T cells from PBMCs cultured without peptide, taken after COVID-19 vaccination. The receptors here all came from a human donor who received a COVID-19 vaccine.

This rearrangement joins TRBV5-4 to TRBJ1-1; D is uncertain. This CDR3 has 13 amino acids. Germline CDR1 SGHNT, CDR2 YYREEE (reference sequence). V was clipped by 7 bases and J by 1 base, with 11 bases between them. The CDR3 sequence: CASQTAGNTEAFF. DNA for the CDR3: TGTGCCAGCCAGACGGCGGGGAACACTGAAGCTTTCTTT.

This chain uses TRBV5-1 with TRBJ2-7, with 8 bases matching TRBD2. Germline assignment: CDR1 SGHRS and CDR2 YFSETQ. V trimming: 3 bases; J trimming: 3 bases; junction bases outside the gene matches: 5. The CDR3 sequence is 14 residues long. The chain's CDR3 is CASSSASGLYEQYF. The CDR3 coding sequence is TGCGCCAGCAGCTCAGCTAGCGGGCTCTACGAGCAGTACTTC.

This clone was counted a few times. The J gene is TRBJ1-5, the V gene TRBV18, with 8 positions matching TRBD1. CDR1 KGHSH and CDR2 LQKENI come from the germline V gene. This CDR3 is built from 15 residues. J lost 4 bases, V lost 4 bases, and 6 bases had no gene match. In nucleotides, the CDR3 is TGTGCCAGCTCACTTACAGGGGGATCGAATCAGCCCCAGCATTTT. This codes for CASSLTGGSNQPQHF.

This chain connects TRBV7-2 to TRBJ1-5; TRBD1 might be the D (5 bases). The ends were cut back, 5 bases at V and 5 bases at J, with 13 bases in the middle. The V gene's germline CDR1 is SGHTA and CDR2 FQGNSA. The CDR3 loop spans 14 amino acids. The CDR3 coding sequence is TGTGCCAGCAGCCTATGGGCGGGGGATCAGCCCCAGCATTTT. It translates to CASSLWAGDQPQHF.

The chain employs TRBV10-1 and TRBJ1-3, with a possible D match to TRBD1 (6 bases). Trimming shortened V by 9 bases and J by 4 bases, and 13 bases separated the two germline ends. CDR1 and CDR2 from the germline V gene are WNHNN and SYGVQD (reference sequence). The CDR3 length is 13 residues. This CDR3 reads CASRDTSGNTIYF. CDR3 DNA: TGCGCCAGTCGGGACACATCGGGAAACACCATATATTTT.

The chain joins TRBV5-1 to TRBJ1-1; D not certain. The germline gives CDR1 SGHRS, CDR2 YFSETQ. The CDR3 loop spans 14 amino acids. V shed 0 bases and J shed 1 base, with 7 bases lying between them. The CDR3 reads CASSLGSSNTEAFF. The CDR3 DNA reads as TGCGCCAGCAGCTTGGGGAGTTCGAACACTGAAGCTTTCTTT.

The CDR3: CSVGKGGEKLFF. CDR3 DNA: TGCAGCGTTGGTAAAGGAGGGGAAAAACTGTTTTTT. The J gene is TRBJ1-4, the V gene TRBV29-1; D not resolved. V lost 4 bases and J lost 8, with 11 bases in between. Per the germline V gene, CDR1 is SQVTM and CDR2 is ANQGSEA. The CDR3 extends over 12 amino acids.

This sequence joins TRBV19 and TRBJ1-6; TRBD1 might be the D (6 bases). CDR1 and CDR2 from the germline V gene are LNHDA and SQIVND (reference sequence). Between the trimmed V and J ends, which lost 7 bases and 9 bases, there was a span of 19 bases. The CDR3 consists of 15 residues. CDR3 nucleotides: TGTGCCAGTACCAGGCAGACAGGCGAAGGTTCACCCCTCCACTTT. It yields the protein CASTRQTGEGSPLHF.

This clone was seen many times. This sample includes further DNA sequences coding for the same CDR3. V is TRBV20-1 and J is TRBJ1-2, with D unresolved. The germline V gene has CDR1 DFQATT and CDR2 SNEGSKA (reference sequence). This CDR3 region has 11 residues. V lost 1 base, J lost 8 bases, and 8 bases lay in between. The CDR3 DNA reads TGCAGTGCTAGAGCGGGGTACGGCTACACCTTC. Amino acids: CSARAGYGYTF.

This chain joins TRBV11-2 and TRBJ2-5; 7 bases fit TRBD1. Germline V gene sequence: CDR1 SGHAT, CDR2 FQNNGV. This CDR3 region has 17 residues. V dropped 0 bases and J dropped 2; count of bases not matched to a gene: 9. CDR3 DNA sequence: TGTGCCAGCAGCTTAGATTGGGTTGGGACAGCACAAGAGACCCAGTACTTC. Its translation is CASSLDWVGTAQETQYF.

This rearrangement joins TRBV20-1 to TRBJ1-2; D is unclear. The germline V and J ends were trimmed by 4 bases and 8 bases, with 11 bases remaining between them. The length of the CDR3 is 11 residues. Germline CDR1 reads DFQATT; CDR2 reads SNEGSKA (reference sequence). As DNA, the CDR3 is TGCAGTGCTACAAAAATGCCCGGCTACACCTTC. Protein product: CSATKMPGYTF.

This chain connects TRBV2 to TRBJ2-4; the D is unclear. The CDR3 has 15 amino acids. The germline CDR1 and CDR2 sequences are SNHLY and FYNNEI. With 1 base removed from V and 0 bases from J, the gap between germline ends came to 7 bases. The CDR3 bases are TGTGCCAGCAGTGAAGAGGGCCTAGCCAAAAACATTCAGTACTTC. It specifies CASSEEGLAKNIQYF.